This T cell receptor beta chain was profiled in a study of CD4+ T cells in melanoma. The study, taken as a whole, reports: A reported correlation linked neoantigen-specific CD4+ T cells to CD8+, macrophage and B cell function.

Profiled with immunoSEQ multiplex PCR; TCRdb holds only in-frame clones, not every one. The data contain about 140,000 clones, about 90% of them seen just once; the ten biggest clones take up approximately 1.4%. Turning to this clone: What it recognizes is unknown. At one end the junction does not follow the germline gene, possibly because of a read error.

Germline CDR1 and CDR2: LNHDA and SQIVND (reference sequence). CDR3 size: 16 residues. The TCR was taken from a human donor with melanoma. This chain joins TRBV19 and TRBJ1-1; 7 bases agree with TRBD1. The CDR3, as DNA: TGTGCCAGTAGCCCCTCCAACAGGGGCGCGGAGGCAGGGAGTGCCTTT. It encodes CASSPSNRGAEAGSAF.